What follows are 5 T cell receptor beta chains derived from one specimen sequenced in a study of blood T cell repertoires in COVID-19. Repertoires were generated with immunoSEQ multiplex PCR, while TCRdb's copy carries only in-frame clones and drops some. In the table there are 270,000 or so clones, roughly 80% of which are singletons. The sequencing input was PBMCs or T cells enriched from blood (not recorded which). All receptors derive from a man aged 45-60 years who had recovered from COVID-19.

The chain carries TRBV27 and TRBJ1-1, with a weak D call TRBD1 (5 bases). CDR1 and CDR2 (germline): MNHEY, SMNVEV (reference sequence). The CDR3 is 13 residues long. The V and J ends lost 5 bases and 5 bases respectively, with 12 bases between them. CDR3 region: CASSPQGWTEAFF. CDR3 coding DNA: TGTGCCAGCAGTCCGCAGGGTTGGACTGAAGCTTTCTTT.

The V and J genes are TRBV6-5 and TRBJ1-5; TRBD1 is a possible D gene (5 bases). The germline gives CDR1 MNHEY, CDR2 SVGAGI. Between the trimmed V and J ends, which lost 7 bases and 3 bases, there was a span of 10 bases. CDR3 length equals 13 residues. The CDR3 protein is CASKGQINQPQHF. The CDR3 region has the DNA TGTGCCAGCAAGGGGCAGATCAATCAGCCCCAGCATTTT.

The genes are TRBV12-3 or TRBV12-4 and TRBJ1-2, with D unresolved. The CDR3 length is 13 residues. V was pared by 6 bases and J by 3 bases, with 11 bases between. CDR3 in amino acids: CASRSQNDYGYTF. The CDR3, as DNA: TGTGCCAGCAGATCTCAGAATGACTATGGCTACACCTTC.

CDR3 loop: CASSEIQQDGTEAFF. CDR3 nucleotide sequence: TGTGCCAGCAGTGAAATCCAACAGGATGGCACTGAAGCTTTCTTT. The chain carries TRBV6-4 and TRBJ1-1, with D possibly TRBD1 on 5 matching bases. The CDR3 loop spans 15 amino acids. The germline gives CDR1 MRHNA, CDR2 SNTAGT. Trimming pared 3 bases from V and 4 bases from J, leaving 15 bases between.

This clone showed up just once. This chain uses TRBV7-9 with TRBJ2-1, with 10 bases identical to TRBD2. V was pared by 8 bases and J by 2 bases, with 3 bases of the junction left unmatched. The CDR3 spans 14 residues. The germline CDR1 and CDR2 sequences are SEHNR and FQNEAQ (reference sequence). The chain's CDR3 is CASDLAGAYNEQFF. CDR3 nucleotide sequence: TGTGCCAGCGATCTAGCGGGGGCCTACAATGAGCAGTTCTTC.